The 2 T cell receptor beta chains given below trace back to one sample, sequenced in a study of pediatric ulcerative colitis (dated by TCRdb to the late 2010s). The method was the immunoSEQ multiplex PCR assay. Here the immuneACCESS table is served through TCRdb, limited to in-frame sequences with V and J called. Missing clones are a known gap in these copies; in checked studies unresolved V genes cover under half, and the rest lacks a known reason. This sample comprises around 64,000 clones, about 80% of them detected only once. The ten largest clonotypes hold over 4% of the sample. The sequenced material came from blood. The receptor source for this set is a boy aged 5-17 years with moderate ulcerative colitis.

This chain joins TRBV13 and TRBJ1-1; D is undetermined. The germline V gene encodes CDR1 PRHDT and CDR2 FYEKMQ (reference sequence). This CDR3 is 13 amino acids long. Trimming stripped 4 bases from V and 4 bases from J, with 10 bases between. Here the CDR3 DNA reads TGTGCCAGCAGCTCGTGGACCGGCACTGAAGCTTTCTTT. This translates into CASSSWTGTEAFF.

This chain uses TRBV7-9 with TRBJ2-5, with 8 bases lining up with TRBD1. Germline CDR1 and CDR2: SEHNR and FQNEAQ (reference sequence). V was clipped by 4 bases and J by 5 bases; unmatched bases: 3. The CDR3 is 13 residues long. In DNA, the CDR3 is TGTGCCAGCAGCTCGGACAGGGCCGAGACCCAGTACTTC. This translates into CASSSDRAETQYF.